Shown below are 25 T cell receptor beta chains from a single sample sequenced in a study of Graves' ophthalmopathy and Graves' hyperthyroidism. Amplification of the TCR beta CDR3 regions used RNA transcripts (as template). Following a first-round RT-PCR that used HTBI primers, a second-round multiplex PCR was carried out. TCRdb reanalysed the multiplex PCR reads using MiXCR and keeps one entry per CDR3 protein. The table records under 400,000 distinct CDR3 sequences, 15% to 20% of them present only once. What was sequenced was peripheral blood. These receptors were taken from an adult man with Graves' ophthalmopathy.

This clonotype came up many times. The chain couples TRBV6-5 to TRBJ2-5; the match to TRBD1 covers 7 bases. Germline loops: CDR1 MNHEY, CDR2 SVGAGI. The V gene end was trimmed by 5 bases and the J gene end by 5 bases; junction bases not matched to a gene: 8. This CDR3 comprises 14 residues. CDR3 residues: CASSTNRGRETQYF. The CDR3 coding sequence is TGTGCCAGCAGTACAAACAGGGGCAGGGAGACCCAGTACTTC.

This clonotype was recorded a few times. The chain recombines TRBV29-1 with TRBJ1-1, with D maybe TRBD1 (5 bases). CDR3 size: 13 residues. V lost 7 bases and J 3 bases, leaving 15 bases between the germline ends. Germline loops: CDR1 SQVTM, CDR2 ANQGSEA. The CDR3 nucleotides are TGCAGCGCTAGCCGGTTGGGGCACACTGAAGCTTTCTTT. Translated, it gives CSASRLGHTEAFF.

This clonotype occurred many times. The chain has TRBV18 and TRBJ1-1; D possibly corresponds to TRBD1 (5 bases). CDR1 is KGHSH, CDR2 LQKENI, per germline. The CDR3 consists of 13 residues. The germline V and J ends were trimmed by 8 bases and 4 bases, with 14 bases remaining between them. CDR3 region: CASSGQGGTEAFF. CDR3 nucleotide sequence: TGTGCCAGCAGTGGCCAGGGAGGCACTGAAGCTTTCTTT.

This clonotype was picked up many times. The chain recombines TRBV29-1 with TRBJ1-1, with 7 bases fitting TRBD1. The CDR3 has 16 residues. V dropped 2 bases and J dropped 1; count of bases not matched to a gene: 10. Germline V lookup: CDR1 SQVTM, CDR2 ANQGSEA. The CDR3 is CSVESQGDNGNTEAFF. Written as DNA, the CDR3 is TGCAGCGTTGAATCGCAGGGGGATAACGGGAACACTGAAGCTTTCTTT.

J is TRBJ2-7 and V is TRBV7-8; the match to TRBD2 covers 11 bases. The germline CDR1 and CDR2 sequences are SGHVS and FQNEAQ. CDR3 size: 16 residues. The junction had 7 bases not matched to a gene; V was cut back by 6 bases and J by 0 bases. The chain's CDR3 is CASSYLAGGTSYEQYF. In nucleotides, the CDR3 is TGTGCCAGCAGTTACCTAGCGGGGGGCACCTCCTACGAGCAGTACTTC.

This clonotype appeared many times. The CDR3 here is CASSQDVGRGNEQFF. As DNA, the CDR3 is TGCGCCAGCAGCCAAGATGTCGGGAGAGGGAATGAGCAGTTCTTC. V is TRBV4-1 and J is TRBJ2-1, with D perhaps TRBD2 (6 bases). Between the trimmed V and J ends, which lost 0 bases and 7 bases, there was a span of 13 bases. Germline V lookup: CDR1 MGHRA, CDR2 YSYEKL. The CDR3 contains 15 residues.

At least ten counts were recorded for this clonotype. The J gene is TRBJ1-2, the V gene TRBV9; D is ambiguous. CDR3 length: 14 residues. Germline V gene sequence: CDR1 SGDLS, CDR2 YYNGEE. The V and J ends lost 5 bases and 4 bases respectively, with 15 bases between them. The CDR3 DNA reads as TGTGCCAGCAGTGAGGATGTTCGGGGCTATGGCTACACCTTC. This gives the protein CASSEDVRGYGYTF.

Ten or more counts support this clonotype. For the CDR3, the DNA is TGTGCCTGTGAGAGGCCGGATCAGCCCCAGCATTTT. Translated: CACERPDQPQHF. V usage is TRBV30 and J usage is TRBJ1-5, with D uncertain. The CDR3 runs 12 residues. Germline V gene data show CDR1 as GTSNPN and CDR2 as SVGIG (reference sequence). V lost 6 bases and J lost 5, with 11 bases in between. The full variable domain, its missing parts supplied by reference TRBV30 and TRBJ1-5, is SQTIHQWPATLVQPVGSPLSLECTVEGTSNPNLYWYRQAAGRGLQLLFYSVGIGQISSEVPQNLSASRPQDRQFILSSKKLLLSDSGFYLCACERPDQPQHFGDGTRLSIL.

This clonotype was seen repeatedly, ten times or more. The gene calls are TRBV5-1 and TRBJ2-2; 7 bases agree with TRBD1. V gave up 6 bases and J gave up 0 bases; unmatched junction bases: 5. Per germline, CDR1 SGHRS and CDR2 YFSETQ. The length of the CDR3 is 15 residues. The CDR3 DNA sequence: TGCGCCAGCACCGACAGGGTGGCGAACACCGGGGAGCTGTTTTTT. Its translation is CASTDRVANTGELFF.

This clonotype was picked up many times. The rearrangement uses TRBV12-3 or TRBV12-4 and TRBJ1-1; D is undetermined. This CDR3 comprises 14 residues. The V end was cut by 3 bases, the J end by 0 bases, with 8 bases between. The CDR3 here is CASSFNDMNTEAFF. For the CDR3, the DNA is TGTGCCAGCAGTTTCAACGATATGAACACTGAAGCTTTCTTT.

V gene TRBV19 combines with J gene TRBJ1-1; 12 bases map to TRBD1. Germline CDR1 reads LNHDA; CDR2 reads SQIVND (reference sequence). V gave up 3 bases and J gave up 8 bases; unmatched junction bases: 4. The CDR3 length is 14 residues. The CDR3: CASSMWDRGPEAFF. Written as DNA, the CDR3 is TGTGCCAGTAGTATGTGGGACAGGGGGCCCGAAGCTTTCTTT.

This clonotype was picked up many times. This CDR3 reads CAWSRMSSYEQYF. DNA for the CDR3: TGTGCCTGGAGTAGGATGAGCTCCTACGAGCAGTACTTC. J is TRBJ2-7 and V is TRBV30; D remains unclear. Trimming shortened V by 2 bases and J by 0 bases, and 8 bases separated the two germline ends. This CDR3 region has 13 residues. In germline, CDR1 is GTSNPN, CDR2 SVGIG (reference sequence).

This clonotype occurred a few times. Since a much larger clone is just one base distant, this may be a read error. The chain has TRBV12-3 or TRBV12-4 and TRBJ2-4; TRBD1 matches 10 bases. This CDR3 spans 12 amino acids. The CDR3, as DNA: TGTGCCAGCAGGACAGGGGGCCGCATTCAGTGCTTC. Translation: CASRTGGRIQCF.

This clonotype was picked up many times. The V call is TRBV6-2 or TRBV6-3, the J call TRBJ2-7; D possibly corresponds to TRBD1 (5 bases). CDR1 and CDR2 (germline): MNHEY, SVGEGT. V dropped 6 bases and J dropped 4 bases, with 16 bases sitting between them. CDR3 length: 14 amino acids. CDR3 sequence: CASRNPQGLYEQYF. Here the CDR3 DNA reads TGTGCCAGCAGGAACCCTCAGGGTTTGTACGAGCAGTACTTC.

The chain employs TRBV30 and TRBJ1-2, with TRBD1 matching 8 bases. Germline loops: CDR1 GTSNPN, CDR2 SVGIG (reference sequence). The CDR3 has 12 amino acids. Unmatched junction bases numbered 5, after V lost 3 bases and J lost 8 bases. The CDR3 spells CAWSLTGEGYTF. The DNA of the CDR3 is TGTGCCTGGAGCTTGACAGGGGAGGGCTACACCTTC.

The chain uses TRBV19 and TRBJ2-2, with a possible D match to TRBD2 (6 bases). CDR3 length: 12 amino acids. Germline CDR1 LNHDA, CDR2 SQIVND (reference sequence). V dropped 5 bases and J dropped 10 bases, with 11 bases sitting between them. Here the CDR3 reads CASSPTLAELFF. The CDR3 bases are TGTGCCAGTAGTCCCACACTAGCGGAGCTGTTTTTT.

V usage is TRBV6-1 and J usage is TRBJ1-2, with D unresolved. CDR3 length: 14 amino acids. V dropped 2 bases and J dropped 4 bases, with 11 bases sitting between them. Germline V gene lookup returns CDR1 MNHNS and CDR2 SASEGT. CDR3 nucleotide sequence: TGTGCCAGCAGTGAACGCCATAGAATCTATGGCTACACCTTC. This gives the protein CASSERHRIYGYTF.

This clonotype was observed at least ten times. The CDR3 nucleotides are TGTGCCAGTAGTATACAGGCCAATCAGCCCCAGCATTTT. It encodes CASSIQANQPQHF. V usage is TRBV19 and J usage is TRBJ1-5; D is uncertain. Germline CDR1 and CDR2: LNHDA and SQIVND (reference sequence). This CDR3 spans 13 amino acids. V was pared by 2 bases and J by 3 bases, with 5 bases between.

This clonotype was recorded at least ten times. The genes are TRBV7-6 and TRBJ2-7; perhaps TRBD2 as D (5 bases). With 5 bases removed from V and 0 bases from J, the gap between germline ends came to 11 bases. The CDR3 runs to 14 residues. Germline V gives CDR1 SGHVS, CDR2 FNYEAQ. CDR3 nucleotide sequence: TGTGCCAGCAGCCCCCGGGCGGGCTCCTACGAGCAGTACTTC. This codes for CASSPRAGSYEQYF.

In this sample, this clonotype turned up many times. J is TRBJ1-1 and V is TRBV5-1; TRBD1 matches 7 bases. V lost 4 bases and J lost 1; bases outside the gene matches: 10. The CDR3 covers 16 residues. The V gene's germline CDR1 is SGHRS and CDR2 YFSETQ. The CDR3 nucleotides are TGCGCCAGCAGCGTTCATCCGGGACAGACGAACACTGAAGCTTTCTTT. As protein: CASSVHPGQTNTEAFF.

This clonotype was observed a few times. A much larger clone is a single base away; this may be a read error. This chain connects TRBV7-2 to TRBJ2-3; D is undetermined. The CDR3 has 11 amino acids. Germline loops: CDR1 SGHTA, CDR2 FQGNSA. V lost 1 base to trimming and J lost 5 bases, with 1 base between them. Here the CDR3 DNA reads TGTGCCAGCAGCTTAGTAGATACGCAGTATTTT. Translation gives CASSLVDTQYF.

J is TRBJ1-2 and V is TRBV7-9; no definite D call. Trimming removed 3 bases from V and 2 bases from J, with 7 bases in between. CDR1 SEHNR and CDR2 FQNEAQ come from the germline V gene (reference sequence). CDR3 length: 13 amino acids. In DNA form, the CDR3 reads TGTGCCAGCAGCTTCGAAACAAACTATGGCTACACCTTC. This translates into CASSFETNYGYTF.

CDR3 sequence: CASSWAQIQQETQYF. DNA for the CDR3: TGTGCCAGCAGCTGGGCTCAAATCCAACAAGAGACCCAGTACTTC. The V call is TRBV2, the J call TRBJ2-5; no reliable D call. The CDR3 contains 15 residues. Germline V lookup: CDR1 SNHLY, CDR2 FYNNEI. The ends were cut back, 6 bases at V and 2 bases at J, with 16 bases in the middle. Filled out from reference TRBV2 and TRBJ2-5, the complete variable domain reads EPEVTQTPSHQVTQMGQEVILRCVPISNHLYFYWYRQILGQKVEFLVSFYNNEISEKSEIFDDQFSVERPDGSNFTLKIRSTKLEDSAMYFCASSWAQIQQETQYFGPGTRLLVL.

This clonotype has at least ten counts. The J gene is TRBJ1-6, the V gene TRBV30; D perhaps matches TRBD1 (5 bases). The ends were cut back, 5 bases at V and 8 bases at J, with 13 bases in the middle. CDR3 length equals 13 residues. Germline-derived CDR1 and CDR2 are GTSNPN and SVGIG (reference sequence). The CDR3 region is CAWVDNRDSPLHF. The CDR3 bases are TGTGCCTGGGTGGACAATCGGGATTCACCCCTCCACTTT.

This clonotype was counted ten times or more. The CDR3 nucleotides are TGTGCCAGCAGTTTAAAAGTAAGCAATCAGCCCCAGCATTTT. As protein: CASSLKVSNQPQHF. The chain employs TRBV27 and TRBJ1-5; unclear D gene. The V gene lost 2 bases and the J gene lost 1 base, with 6 bases spanning the gap. Germline CDR1 is MNHEY and CDR2 is SMNVEV (reference sequence). This CDR3 has 14 residues.